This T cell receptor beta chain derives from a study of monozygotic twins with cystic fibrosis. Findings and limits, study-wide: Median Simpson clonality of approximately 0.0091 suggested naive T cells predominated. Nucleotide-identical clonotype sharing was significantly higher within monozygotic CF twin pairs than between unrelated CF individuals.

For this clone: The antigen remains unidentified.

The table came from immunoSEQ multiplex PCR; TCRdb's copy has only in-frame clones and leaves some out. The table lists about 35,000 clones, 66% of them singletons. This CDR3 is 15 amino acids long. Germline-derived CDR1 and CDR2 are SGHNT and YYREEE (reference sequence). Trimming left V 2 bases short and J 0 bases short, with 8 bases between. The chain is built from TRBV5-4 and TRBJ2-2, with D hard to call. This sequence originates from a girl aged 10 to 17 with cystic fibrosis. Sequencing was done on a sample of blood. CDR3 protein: CASSLGISNTGELFF. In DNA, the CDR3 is TGTGCCAGCAGCTTAGGGATTTCGAACACCGGGGAGCTGTTTTTT. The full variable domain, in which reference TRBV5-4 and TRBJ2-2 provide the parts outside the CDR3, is ETGVTQSPTHLIKTRGQQVTLRCSSQSGHNTVSWYQQALGQGPQFIFQYYREEENGRGNFPPRFSGLQFPNYSSELNVNALELDDSALYLCASSLGISNTGELFFGEGSRLTVL.